One sample yielded the 21 T cell receptor beta chains listed below, sequenced in a study of PD-1 blockade in classical Hodgkin lymphoma. Each patient's relapse followed autologous stem cell transplantation, and brentuximab vedotin exposure varied. Profiled with immunoSEQ multiplex PCR; TCRdb holds only in-frame clones, not every one. Of over 80,000 clones in the sample, roughly 90% are singletons; the top ten hold roughly 3%. The sequences come from peripheral blood mononuclear cells (PBMCs), collected at baseline. Receptors originate from a human donor with classical Hodgkin lymphoma.

V is TRBV5-6 and J is TRBJ2-7; D not resolved. Germline CDR1 is SGHDT and CDR2 is YYEEEE. The CDR3 runs to 15 residues. Trimming pared 6 bases from V and 2 bases from J, leaving 18 bases between. This CDR3 reads CASNFDWGPPYEQYF. In nucleotides, the CDR3 is TGTGCCAGCAACTTCGATTGGGGTCCCCCCTACGAGCAGTACTTC.

CDR3 DNA: TGTGCCAGCAGTTACTCGGCAGGGAATAGTGGTAGGGAAGCTTTCTTT. This codes for CASSYSAGNSGREAFF. V and J are TRBV6-6 and TRBJ1-1; TRBD1 might be the D (5 bases). This CDR3 is built from 16 residues. V was clipped by 0 bases and J by 8 bases, with 19 bases between them. CDR1 is MNHNY and CDR2 is SVGAGI in the germline V gene (reference sequence).

The V gene is TRBV27, the J gene TRBJ1-4; a possible D gene is TRBD1 (5 bases). V lost 6 bases to trimming and J lost 0 bases, with 14 bases between them. Germline V CDR1 and CDR2: MNHEY, SMNVEV (reference sequence). This CDR3 comprises 16 residues. The CDR3 loop is CASSPPPGATNEKLFF. DNA for the CDR3: TGTGCCAGCAGCCCTCCCCCGGGGGCAACTAATGAAAAACTGTTTTTT.

J is TRBJ1-5 and V is TRBV6-4, with TRBD1 as a possible D gene (5 bases). Trimming took off 1 base at V and 0 bases at J, with 16 bases between the two ends. This CDR3 contains 18 residues. CDR1 and CDR2 (germline): MRHNA, SNTAGT. The CDR3 DNA is TGTGCCAGCAGTGACTTTTCTGTGACAGATCGTAGCAATCAGCCCCAGCATTTT. This codes for CASSDFSVTDRSNQPQHF.

This sequence joins TRBV5-1 and TRBJ2-1; D is perhaps TRBD1 (5 bases). Germline V gene data show CDR1 as SGHRS and CDR2 as YFSETQ. Trimming stripped 0 bases from V and 6 bases from J, with 13 bases between. The CDR3 is 15 amino acids. The CDR3 region is CASSLERQPSNEQFF. The DNA of the CDR3 is TGCGCCAGCAGCTTGGAGCGACAGCCGAGCAATGAGCAGTTCTTC.

This clone is a singleton in its sample. The rearrangement joins TRBV7-9 to TRBJ2-3; D remains ambiguous. Per germline, CDR1 SEHNR and CDR2 FQNEAQ (reference sequence). Trimming took off 6 bases at V and 2 bases at J, with 6 bases between the two ends. The CDR3 covers 12 residues. CDR3 amino acids: CASRHITDTQYF. The CDR3 DNA follows: TGTGCCAGCAGGCATATCACAGATACGCAGTATTTT.

V gene TRBV6-5 combines with J gene TRBJ1-2; D not certain. The CDR3 extends over 16 amino acids. V gave up 0 bases and J gave up 8 bases, with 19 bases separating them. In germline, CDR1 is MNHEY, CDR2 SVGAGI. The CDR3 reads CASSYSISAGWYGYTF. The CDR3 nucleotides are TGTGCCAGCAGTTACTCGATTTCAGCGGGGTGGTACGGCTACACCTTC.

The rearrangement links TRBV11-2 to TRBJ1-5, with TRBD1 identical over 8 bases. Trimming took 5 bases from V and 7 from J; bases not matched to a gene: 7. The CDR3 loop spans 14 amino acids. CDR1 is SGHAT and CDR2 is FQNNGV in the germline V gene. CDR3 in amino acids: CASSPETGGQPQHF. The CDR3 nucleotides read TGTGCCAGCAGCCCGGAAACAGGGGGACAGCCCCAGCATTTT.

The chain is built from TRBV6-1 and TRBJ1-2; D remains unclear. The CDR3 length is 12 residues. V was pared by 10 bases and J by 5 bases, with 14 bases between. CDR1 MNHNS and CDR2 SASEGT come from the germline V gene. The CDR3 reads CATQGLKYGYTF. In nucleotides, the CDR3 is TGTGCCACCCAAGGACTGAAGTATGGCTACACCTTC.

The genes are TRBV20-1 and TRBJ2-3; D is uncertain. Germline V gives CDR1 DFQATT, CDR2 SNEGSKA (reference sequence). The CDR3 covers 11 residues. Trimming pared 7 bases from V and 0 bases from J, leaving 5 bases between. The CDR3 protein is CSGRSTDTQYF. CDR3 sequence (DNA): TGCAGTGGGCGGAGCACAGATACGCAGTATTTT.

The rearrangement uses TRBV19 and TRBJ2-2; D ambiguous. V lost 7 bases and J lost 8, with 8 bases in between. This CDR3 contains 11 residues. CDR1 LNHDA and CDR2 SQIVND come from the germline V gene (reference sequence). CDR3 residues: CASTVGGELFF. CDR3 sequence (DNA): TGTGCCAGTACGGTGGGAGGGGAGCTGTTTTTT.

The chain employs TRBV28 and TRBJ2-5; TRBD2 aligns across 11 bases. Germline trimming cut 3 bases from V and 3 bases from J; bases unmatched to any gene: 3. The CDR3 is 15 amino acids. Germline CDR1 MDHEN, CDR2 SYDVKM. The CDR3 protein is CASSFTTSGKETQYF. In DNA, the CDR3 is TGTGCCAGCAGTTTCACGACTAGCGGGAAAGAGACCCAGTACTTC.

This chain's CDR3 is CASSLGGAGASSDTQYF. CDR3 DNA: TGTGCCAGCAGTTTAGGGGGCGCGGGGGCCTCCTCAGATACGCAGTATTTT. The chain employs TRBV28 and TRBJ2-3, with D perhaps matching TRBD2 (7 bases). The CDR3 is 17 amino acids. V lost 2 bases and J 4 bases, leaving 19 bases between the germline ends. In germline, CDR1 is MDHEN, CDR2 SYDVKM.

This chain connects TRBV11-2 to TRBJ1-1; possibly TRBD1 for D (6 bases). Germline CDR1 is SGHAT and CDR2 is FQNNGV. The germline V and J ends were trimmed by 5 bases and 6 bases, with 13 bases remaining between them. The CDR3 consists of 13 residues. CDR3 sequence (DNA): TGTGCCAGCAGCCTAGGACAGTACCCTGAAGCTTTCTTT. It translates to CASSLGQYPEAFF.

The CDR3 region has the DNA TGTGCCAGCTCACCACAAGCGGGGTCTGGGATCGGAGAGACCCAGTACTTC. It codes for CASSPQAGSGIGETQYF. The chain employs TRBV18 and TRBJ2-5, with 7 bases fitting TRBD2. Unmatched junction bases numbered 12, after V lost 1 base and J lost 4 bases. Germline CDR1 reads KGHSH; CDR2 reads LQKENI. This CDR3 spans 17 amino acids.

The chain links TRBV27 to TRBJ2-7; 8 bases fit TRBD2. This CDR3 spans 16 amino acids. From germline, CDR1 is MNHEY and CDR2 SMNVEV (reference sequence). The J segment lost 3 bases and the V segment lost 5 bases, leaving 12 bases of the junction unmatched. This CDR3 is CASSPSWTSFSYEQYF. In nucleotides, the CDR3 is TGTGCCAGCAGTCCCTCTTGGACTAGCTTCAGCTACGAGCAGTACTTC.

The gene calls are TRBV10-2 and TRBJ2-7; 10 bases fit TRBD2. The germline gives CDR1 WSHSY, CDR2 SAAADI. The CDR3 consists of 13 residues. V dropped 7 bases and J dropped 6; count of bases not matched to a gene: 6. The CDR3 DNA sequence: TGCGCCAGCACACAGCGGGAGGGCCGCGAGCAGTACTTC. Residues: CASTQREGREQYF.

In its sample, this clone was seen a few times. V is TRBV14 and J is TRBJ1-2; D may be TRBD1 (6 bases). Germline V gene sequence: CDR1 SGHDN, CDR2 FVKESK. V dropped 6 bases and J dropped 8 bases, with 13 bases sitting between them. The CDR3 has 12 amino acids. This CDR3 is CASSLTGLGYTF. As DNA, the CDR3 is TGTGCCAGCAGTCTTACAGGGTTGGGCTACACCTTC.

V gene TRBV2 combines with J gene TRBJ2-7, with 8 nucleotides matching TRBD1. The CDR3 spans 14 residues. Unmatched junction bases numbered 6, after V lost 5 bases and J lost 3 bases. From germline, CDR1 is SNHLY and CDR2 FYNNEI. This chain's CDR3 is CASSRTGRNYEQYF. The CDR3 nucleotides are TGTGCCAGCAGTAGGACAGGGAGGAACTACGAGCAGTACTTC.

CDR3 sequence reads: CASSPRQEAFF. The CDR3 DNA follows: TGTGCCAGCAGTCCCAGACAGGAAGCTTTCTTT. J is TRBJ1-1 and V is TRBV28, with a tentative D call TRBD1 (5 bases). The CDR3 sequence is 11 residues long. With 5 bases removed from V and 8 bases from J, the gap between germline ends came to 9 bases. The germline V gene encodes CDR1 MDHEN and CDR2 SYDVKM.

As to this clone: Mismatch with germline at one junction end may stem from a read error. The chain employs TRBV5-6 and TRBJ2-1, with TRBD2 matching over 13 bases. The CDR3 runs to 15 residues. Per the germline V gene, CDR1 is SGHDT and CDR2 is YYEEEE. CDR3 amino acids: CASSAPGTSGNGQFF. The CDR3 coding sequence is TGTGCCAGCAGCGCCCCCGGGACTAGCGGGAATGGGCAGTTCTTC.